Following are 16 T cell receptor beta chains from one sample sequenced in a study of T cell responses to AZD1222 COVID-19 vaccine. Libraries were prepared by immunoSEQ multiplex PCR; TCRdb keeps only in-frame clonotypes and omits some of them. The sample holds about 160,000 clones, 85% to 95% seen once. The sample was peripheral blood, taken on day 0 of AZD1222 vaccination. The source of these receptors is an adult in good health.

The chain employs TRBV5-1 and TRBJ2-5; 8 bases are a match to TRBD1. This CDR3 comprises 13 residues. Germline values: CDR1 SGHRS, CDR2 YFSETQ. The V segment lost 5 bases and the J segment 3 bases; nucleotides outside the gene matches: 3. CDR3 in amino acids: CASSLTGEETQYF. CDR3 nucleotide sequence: TGCGCCAGCAGTTTGACAGGGGAAGAGACCCAGTACTTC.

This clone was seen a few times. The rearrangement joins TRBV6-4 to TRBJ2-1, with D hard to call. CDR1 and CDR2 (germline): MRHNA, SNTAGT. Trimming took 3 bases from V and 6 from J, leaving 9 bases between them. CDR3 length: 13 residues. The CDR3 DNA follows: TGTGCCAGCAGTGAAGGGAATACCAATGAGCAGTTCTTC. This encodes CASSEGNTNEQFF.

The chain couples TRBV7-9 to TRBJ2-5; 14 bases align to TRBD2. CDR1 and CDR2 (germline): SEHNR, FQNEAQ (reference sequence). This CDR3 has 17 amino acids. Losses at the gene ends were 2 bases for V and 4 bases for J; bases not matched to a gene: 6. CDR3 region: CASSLFGLAGGGETQYF. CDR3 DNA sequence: TGTGCCAGCAGCTTATTTGGACTAGCGGGGGGCGGAGAGACCCAGTACTTC.

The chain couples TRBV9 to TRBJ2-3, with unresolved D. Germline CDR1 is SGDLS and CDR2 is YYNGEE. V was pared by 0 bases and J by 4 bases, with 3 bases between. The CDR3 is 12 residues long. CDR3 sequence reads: CASSVDPDTQYF. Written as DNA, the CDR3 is TGTGCCAGCAGCGTAGACCCAGATACGCAGTATTTT.

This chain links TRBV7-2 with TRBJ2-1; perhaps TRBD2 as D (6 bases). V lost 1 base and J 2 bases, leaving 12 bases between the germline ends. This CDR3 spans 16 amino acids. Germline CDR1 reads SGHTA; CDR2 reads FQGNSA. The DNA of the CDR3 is TGTGCCAGCAGCTTAGACGGTTCGGGGGCCTACAATGAGCAGTTCTTC. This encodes CASSLDGSGAYNEQFF.

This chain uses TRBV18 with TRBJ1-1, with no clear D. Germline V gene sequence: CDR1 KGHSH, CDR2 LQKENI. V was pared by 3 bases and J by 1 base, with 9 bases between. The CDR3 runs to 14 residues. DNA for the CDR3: TGTGCCAGCTCACCGAGGACTGAGAACACTGAAGCTTTCTTT. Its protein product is CASSPRTENTEAFF.

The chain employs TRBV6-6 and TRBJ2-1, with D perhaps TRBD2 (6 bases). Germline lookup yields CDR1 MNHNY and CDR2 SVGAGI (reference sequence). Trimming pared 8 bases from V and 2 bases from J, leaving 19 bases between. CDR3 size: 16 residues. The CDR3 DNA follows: TGTGCCAGCGAAGACCGATGGGGGGACCCCTACAATGAGCAGTTCTTC. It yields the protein CASEDRWGDPYNEQFF.

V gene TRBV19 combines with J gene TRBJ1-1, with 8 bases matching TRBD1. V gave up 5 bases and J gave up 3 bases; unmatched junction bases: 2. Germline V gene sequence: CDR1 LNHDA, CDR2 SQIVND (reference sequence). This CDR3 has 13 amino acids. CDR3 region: CASSPTGDTEAFF. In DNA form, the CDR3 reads TGTGCCAGTAGTCCGACAGGGGACACTGAAGCTTTCTTT.

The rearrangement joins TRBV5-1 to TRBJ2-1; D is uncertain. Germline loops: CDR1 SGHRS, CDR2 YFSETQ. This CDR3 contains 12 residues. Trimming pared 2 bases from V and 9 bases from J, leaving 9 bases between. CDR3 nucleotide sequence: TGCGCCAGCAGCTTCGCCTCTGTTGAGCAGTTCTTC. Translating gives CASSFASVEQFF.

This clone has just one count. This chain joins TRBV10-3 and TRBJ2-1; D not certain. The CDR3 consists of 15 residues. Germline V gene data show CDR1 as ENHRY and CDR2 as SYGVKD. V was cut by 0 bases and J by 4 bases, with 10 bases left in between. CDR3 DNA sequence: TGTGCCATCAGTGAGTCGTTACGACCTTACAATGAGCAGTTCTTC. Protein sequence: CAISESLRPYNEQFF.

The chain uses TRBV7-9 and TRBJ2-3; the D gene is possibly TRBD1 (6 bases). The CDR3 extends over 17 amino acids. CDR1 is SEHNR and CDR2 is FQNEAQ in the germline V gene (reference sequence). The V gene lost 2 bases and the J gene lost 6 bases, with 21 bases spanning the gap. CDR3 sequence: CASSLTQNTGSTDTQYF. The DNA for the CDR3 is TGTGCCAGCAGCTTAACCCAAAATACAGGGAGTACCGATACGCAGTATTTT.

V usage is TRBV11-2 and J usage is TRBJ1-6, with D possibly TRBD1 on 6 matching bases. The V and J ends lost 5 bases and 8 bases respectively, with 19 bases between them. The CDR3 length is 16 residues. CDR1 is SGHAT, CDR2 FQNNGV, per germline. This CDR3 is CASSQRRGSRDSPLHF. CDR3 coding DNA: TGTGCCAGCAGCCAGCGAAGGGGGTCTCGGGATTCACCCCTCCACTTT. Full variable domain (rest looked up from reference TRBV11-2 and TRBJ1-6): EAGVAQSPRYKIIEKRQSVAFWCNPISGHATLYWYQQILGQGPKLLIQFQNNGVVDDSQLPKDRFSAERLKGVDSTLKIQPAKLEDSAVYLCASSQRRGSRDSPLHFGNGTRLTVT.

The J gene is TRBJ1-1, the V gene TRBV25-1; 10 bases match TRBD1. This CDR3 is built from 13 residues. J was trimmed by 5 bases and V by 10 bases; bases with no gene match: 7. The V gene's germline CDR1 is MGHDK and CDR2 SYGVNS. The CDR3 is CATRQGAGTEAFF. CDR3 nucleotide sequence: TGTGCCACCCGACAGGGGGCTGGGACTGAAGCTTTCTTT.

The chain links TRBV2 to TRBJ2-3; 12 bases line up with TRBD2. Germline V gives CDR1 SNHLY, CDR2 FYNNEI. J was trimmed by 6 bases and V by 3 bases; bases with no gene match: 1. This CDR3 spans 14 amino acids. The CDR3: CASSDTSGRDTQYF. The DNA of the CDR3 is TGTGCCAGCAGTGATACTAGCGGGAGGGATACGCAGTATTTT.

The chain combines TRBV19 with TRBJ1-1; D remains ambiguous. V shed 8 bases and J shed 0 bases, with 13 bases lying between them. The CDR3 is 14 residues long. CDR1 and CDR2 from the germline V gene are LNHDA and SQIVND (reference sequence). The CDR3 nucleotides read TGTGCCAGTTCTCACCCAAGTATGAACACTGAAGCTTTCTTT. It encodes CASSHPSMNTEAFF.

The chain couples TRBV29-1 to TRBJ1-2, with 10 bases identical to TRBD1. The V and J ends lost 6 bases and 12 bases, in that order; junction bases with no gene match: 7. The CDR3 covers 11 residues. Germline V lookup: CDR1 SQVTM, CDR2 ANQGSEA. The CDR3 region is CSVVGQGGNTF. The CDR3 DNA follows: TGCAGCGTCGTTGGACAGGGGGGTAACACCTTC.